A selection of T cell receptor beta chains follows, all from one sample in a study of cytomegalovirus exposure and HLA in healthy donors. Assay: immunoSEQ multiplex PCR; the TCRdb copy retains only in-frame clones and omits some. Found here are approximately 170,000 clones, 85% of them singletons; the top ten hold 1%. The material sequenced was PBMCs. All receptors come from a boy aged 2-15 years in good health and CMV-seronegative. Each CDR3 is given without its conserved first and last residue. Each record gives: J gene, D gene, V gene, CDR3 protein. D genes are given only for firm matches.

j_call: TRBJ1-2; d_call: NA; v_call: TRBV6-5; cdr3_aa: ASSLSNYGYT
j_call: TRBJ2-3; d_call: TRBD2; v_call: TRBV13; cdr3_aa: ASSLVGGRAVDTQY
j_call: TRBJ1-1; d_call: TRBD1; v_call: TRBV9; cdr3_aa: ASSVGQGDSRTEAF
j_call: TRBJ2-1; d_call: NA; v_call: TRBV10-1; cdr3_aa: ASSVGILGSSYNEQF
j_call: TRBJ1-1; d_call: NA; v_call: TRBV9; cdr3_aa: ASSVGPSPGTPEAF
j_call: TRBJ2-1; d_call: NA; v_call: TRBV7-9; cdr3_aa: ASSRTPQRNEQF
j_call: TRBJ2-2; d_call: NA; v_call: TRBV18; cdr3_aa: ASSLQGTSTGELF
j_call: TRBJ1-1; d_call: TRBD1; v_call: TRBV27; cdr3_aa: ASSHRGGNTEAF
j_call: TRBJ2-5; d_call: TRBD2; v_call: TRBV9; cdr3_aa: ASKGETSTQETQY
j_call: TRBJ2-3; d_call: NA; v_call: TRBV25-1; cdr3_aa: ASSEPRPGVRTDTQY
j_call: TRBJ2-1; d_call: TRBD1; v_call: TRBV6-5; cdr3_aa: ASRQRQGRYNEQF
j_call: TRBJ2-7; d_call: NA; v_call: TRBV9; cdr3_aa: ASSVGQGGYEQY
j_call: TRBJ1-2; d_call: TRBD1; v_call: TRBV29-1; cdr3_aa: SVQGAYGYT
j_call: TRBJ2-3; d_call: TRBD1; v_call: TRBV5-1; cdr3_aa: ASSLTGVPDTQY
j_call: TRBJ1-4; d_call: NA; v_call: TRBV4-2; cdr3_aa: ASSPHPHRVNEKLF
j_call: TRBJ1-3; d_call: TRBD1; v_call: TRBV28; cdr3_aa: ASSRSGTGWAAN
j_call: TRBJ1-4; d_call: TRBD1; v_call: TRBV30; cdr3_aa: AWSNRDSDLEKLF
j_call: TRBJ2-6; d_call: NA; v_call: TRBV6-1; cdr3_aa: ASSGQLGTGANVLT
j_call: TRBJ2-6; d_call: TRBD2; v_call: TRBV18; cdr3_aa: ASSSSGGLILSGANVLT
j_call: TRBJ2-5; d_call: NA; v_call: TRBV30; cdr3_aa: AWRLSGPGAQY
j_call: TRBJ2-7; d_call: TRBD1; v_call: TRBV5-6; cdr3_aa: ASSELAGGSYEQY
j_call: TRBJ1-1; d_call: TRBD1; v_call: TRBV6-6; cdr3_aa: ASKDRDTEAF
j_call: TRBJ1-3; d_call: NA; v_call: TRBV30; cdr3_aa: AWSFGGGFSGNTIY
j_call: TRBJ2-7; d_call: TRBD1; v_call: TRBV2; cdr3_aa: ASSGQGDEQY
j_call: TRBJ2-3; d_call: NA; v_call: TRBV20-1; cdr3_aa: SARRADTQY
j_call: TRBJ1-1; d_call: NA; v_call: TRBV27; cdr3_aa: ASSHRQANTEAF
j_call: TRBJ2-5; d_call: TRBD1; v_call: TRBV6-1; cdr3_aa: ASSDTGGYQETQY
j_call: TRBJ2-7; d_call: NA; v_call: TRBV15; cdr3_aa: ATSRGTAGEQY
j_call: TRBJ1-1; d_call: NA; v_call: TRBV18; cdr3_aa: ASSSTGFYTEAF
j_call: TRBJ1-1; d_call: NA; v_call: TRBV19; cdr3_aa: ASSRQRDKNTEAF
j_call: TRBJ1-5; d_call: NA; v_call: TRBV6-6; cdr3_aa: ASTSQERNQPQH
j_call: TRBJ2-3; d_call: NA; v_call: TRBV4-1; cdr3_aa: ASSQVFGGRDTQY
j_call: TRBJ1-2; d_call: NA; v_call: TRBV28; cdr3_aa: ASRIGASNYGYT
j_call: TRBJ2-7; d_call: TRBD2; v_call: TRBV6-6; cdr3_aa: ASSYSGREEEQY
j_call: TRBJ2-1; d_call: TRBD2; v_call: TRBV9; cdr3_aa: ASSVRGTSGYNEQF
j_call: TRBJ1-2; d_call: NA; v_call: TRBV7-9; cdr3_aa: ASNIMDGYT
j_call: TRBJ1-3; d_call: NA; v_call: TRBV7-9; cdr3_aa: ASSWLTGRSGNTIY
j_call: TRBJ2-7; d_call: NA; v_call: TRBV5-1; cdr3_aa: ASSLEAVTYEQY
j_call: TRBJ2-7; d_call: TRBD2; v_call: TRBV11-2; cdr3_aa: ASSLVALAGGMGEQY
j_call: TRBJ1-3; d_call: TRBD1; v_call: TRBV6-1; cdr3_aa: ASSGPGQSSGNTIY
j_call: TRBJ2-5; d_call: NA; v_call: TRBV27; cdr3_aa: ASSFSSRTGETQY
j_call: TRBJ2-7; d_call: NA; v_call: TRBV4-2; cdr3_aa: ASSQDGGSTYEQY
j_call: TRBJ2-5; d_call: TRBD1; v_call: TRBV6-1; cdr3_aa: ASSRNGQGETQY
j_call: TRBJ1-6; d_call: TRBD1; v_call: TRBV7-9; cdr3_aa: ASRGIQGALRSPLH
j_call: TRBJ2-2; d_call: TRBD1; v_call: TRBV10-3; cdr3_aa: AISESPQGQGYTGELF
j_call: TRBJ2-4; d_call: NA; v_call: TRBV23-1; cdr3_aa: ASSQYETFSKNIQY
j_call: TRBJ1-2; d_call: NA; v_call: TRBV6-4; cdr3_aa: ASSDSADAGGYT
j_call: TRBJ2-7; d_call: TRBD2; v_call: TRBV10-3; cdr3_aa: AISGASGRTSSYEQY
j_call: TRBJ1-1; d_call: TRBD1; v_call: TRBV4-1; cdr3_aa: ASSQVYRDRGLNTEAF
j_call: TRBJ2-3; d_call: NA; v_call: TRBV6-5; cdr3_aa: ASSSLGGPDTQY
j_call: TRBJ1-2; d_call: NA; v_call: TRBV30; cdr3_aa: AWSVLVRGIYGYT
j_call: TRBJ2-3; d_call: TRBD2; v_call: TRBV7-2; cdr3_aa: ASKSIWLAGAKDTQY
j_call: TRBJ2-7; d_call: TRBD2; v_call: TRBV5-4; cdr3_aa: ASSSGTSGFYEQY
j_call: TRBJ1-2; d_call: NA; v_call: TRBV6-6; cdr3_aa: ASSYIGADGRYGYT
j_call: TRBJ1-6; d_call: NA; v_call: TRBV5-1; cdr3_aa: ASSSRTGNSPLH
j_call: TRBJ1-1; d_call: NA; v_call: TRBV4-2; cdr3_aa: ASSQDLGGGANTEAF
j_call: TRBJ1-1; d_call: NA; v_call: TRBV5-1; cdr3_aa: ASRQQGGNTEAF
j_call: TRBJ2-5; d_call: NA; v_call: TRBV6-5; cdr3_aa: ASSPQGRVSETQY
j_call: TRBJ2-7; d_call: TRBD1; v_call: TRBV5-4; cdr3_aa: ASSSWDRGIPYEQY